These 5 T cell receptor beta chains originate from one sample sequenced in a study. MiXCR, run by TCRdb on the reads, gives a single entry per CDR3 protein. The sample gives 5,000 to 6,000 distinct CDR3 sequences, just over 9.5% of which show up once; around 5% is in the top ten. The sample was CD4+ T cells from synovial fluid. These receptors all stem from a human donor with rheumatoid arthritis.

This clonotype is classed as medium-sized. V usage is TRBV20-1 and J usage is TRBJ2-7; 10 bases are shared with TRBD1. Germline V CDR1 and CDR2: DFQATT, SNEGSKA (reference sequence). With 5 bases clipped from V and 7 bases from J, the junction kept 11 bases outside the gene matches. The CDR3 sequence is 14 residues long. The CDR3 loop is CSAPPGQGTGEQYF. CDR3 sequence (DNA): TGCAGTGCTCCTCCGGGACAGGGGACGGGGGAGCAGTACTTC.

By proportion, this clonotype is large. V usage is TRBV29-1 and J usage is TRBJ2-6; D possibly corresponds to TRBD2 (5 bases). The V end lost 7 bases, the J end lost 4 bases, and 11 bases lay between the germline ends. The germline V gene has CDR1 SQVTM and CDR2 ANQGSEA. This CDR3 is 13 amino acids long. The chain's CDR3 is CSAGFPGANVLTF. Written as DNA, the CDR3 is TGCAGCGCGGGGTTTCCAGGGGCCAACGTCCTGACTTTC.

This clonotype is medium-sized (0.01 to 0.1%) by share. This chain uses TRBV6-1 with TRBJ1-1; TRBD1 aligns across 7 bases. The CDR3 sequence is 14 residues long. Germline CDR1 is MNHNS and CDR2 is SASEGT. V was pared by 5 bases and J by 0 bases, with 3 bases of the junction left unmatched. The CDR3 protein is CASSRDRVNTEAFF. CDR3 in DNA: TGTGCCAGCAGTCGGGACAGAGTGAACACTGAAGCTTTCTTT.

By proportion, this clonotype is large. The rearrangement uses TRBV6-1 and TRBJ1-1, with D possibly TRBD1 on 6 matching bases. Germline CDR1 and CDR2: MNHNS and SASEGT. CDR3 length: 14 amino acids. Between the trimmed V and J ends, which lost 5 bases and 2 bases, there was a span of 12 bases. The CDR3 loop is CASSRDTRNTEAFF. The CDR3 DNA reads TGTGCCAGCAGTAGGGACACGCGAAACACTGAAGCTTTCTTT.

This clonotype has just a few counts. The V and J genes are TRBV7-9 and TRBJ2-5; either TRBD1 or TRBD2 may supply D (6 bases each). Germline V gene data show CDR1 as SEHNR and CDR2 as FQNEAQ (reference sequence). The CDR3 length is 14 residues. V was pared by 0 bases and J by 5 bases, with 10 bases between. CDR3 sequence (DNA): TGTGCCAGCAGCTTAGCGGGGGGCGGCGAGACCCAGTACTTC. This sequence encodes CASSLAGGGETQYF.